The 24 T cell receptor beta chains below all came from one sample that was sequenced in a study of blood T cell repertoires in COVID-19. Method: immunoSEQ multiplex PCR; TCRdb's copy keeps in-frame clones and lacks some. The sample holds roughly 260,000 clones, about 90% seen once. The sequenced sample consisted of peripheral blood. All receptors come from a woman aged 30 to 39 with COVID-19, enrolled during active disease.

The V gene is TRBV6-1, the J gene TRBJ2-7; D is ambiguous. There are 13 residues in the CDR3. Trimming took off 2 bases at V and 3 bases at J, with 8 bases between the two ends. CDR1 and CDR2 (germline): MNHNS, SASEGT. The CDR3 bases are TGTGCCAGCAGTGAACAACCCGGCTACGAGCAGTACTTC. Residues: CASSEQPGYEQYF.

This clone was counted only a few times. The V call is TRBV5-4, the J call TRBJ2-3, with unresolved D. There are 13 residues in the CDR3. V lost 0 bases, J lost 6 bases, and 8 bases lay in between. CDR1 and CDR2 from the germline V gene are SGHNT and YYREEE (reference sequence). The CDR3 sequence: CASSLETWDTQYF. The CDR3 nucleotides are TGTGCCAGCAGCTTGGAGACTTGGGATACGCAGTATTTT.

V and J are TRBV6-5 and TRBJ2-7, with TRBD1 identical over 9 bases. The CDR3 sequence is 14 residues long. Trimming took 7 bases from V and 3 from J; bases not matched to a gene: 7. Germline-derived CDR1 and CDR2 are MNHEY and SVGAGI. The CDR3 DNA is TGTGCCAGCACCGACAGGGGGGAGCTCTACGAGCAGTACTTC. Amino acids: CASTDRGELYEQYF.

The chain has TRBV4-3 and TRBJ2-3; D unresolved. CDR1 LGHNA and CDR2 YSLEER come from the germline V gene. This CDR3 contains 14 residues. V was trimmed by 4 bases and J by 6 bases, leaving 14 bases between them. CDR3 coding DNA: TGCGCCAGCAGCCGCGAGATTTTATTCGATACGCAGTATTTT. It is translated as CASSREILFDTQYF.

V is TRBV6-1 and J is TRBJ1-2; possibly TRBD1 for D (6 bases). The V gene's germline CDR1 is MNHNS and CDR2 SASEGT. Between the trimmed V and J ends, which lost 2 bases and 2 bases, there was a span of 12 bases. This CDR3 comprises 15 residues. This chain's CDR3 is CASSEYREWNYGYTF. CDR3 DNA sequence: TGTGCCAGCAGTGAATACAGGGAGTGGAACTATGGCTACACCTTC.

This rearrangement joins TRBV27 to TRBJ1-6; D ambiguous. The CDR3 sequence is 17 residues long. The germline V gene has CDR1 MNHEY and CDR2 SMNVEV (reference sequence). This CDR3 reads CASRGPPLSSYNSPLHF. The CDR3 nucleotides read TGTGCATCCAGAGGGCCCCCGTTGAGCTCCTATAATTCACCCCTCCACTTT.

The chain employs TRBV6-2 or TRBV6-3 and TRBJ1-2; D is unclear. Trimming shortened V by 6 bases and J by 8 bases, and 16 bases separated the two germline ends. CDR1 MNHEY and CDR2 SVGEGT come from the germline V gene. This CDR3 region has 13 residues. CDR3 in DNA: TGTGCCAGCAGCAGGTCCTCCTCGGGGGGCTACACCTTC. It codes for CASSRSSSGGYTF.

The CDR3 coding sequence is TGTGCCAGCAGCTCCTTGACAGGGGCAGAGACCCAGTACTTC. Translated, it gives CASSSLTGAETQYF. The chain uses TRBV7-6 and TRBJ2-5; 8 bases map to TRBD1. V lost 4 bases and J lost 4; bases outside the gene matches: 5. This CDR3 contains 14 residues. The germline V gene encodes CDR1 SGHVS and CDR2 FNYEAQ. Drawing the rest from reference TRBV7-6 and TRBJ2-5, the complete variable domain is GAGVSQSPRYKVTKRGQDVALRCDPISGHVSLYWYRQALGQGPEFLTYFNYEAQQDKSGLPNDRFSAERPEGSISTLTIQRTEQRDSAMYRCASSSLTGAETQYFGPGTRLLVL.

The chain employs TRBV28 and TRBJ2-5; 7 nucleotides align to TRBD1. The CDR3 length is 14 residues. With V trimmed by 6 bases and J by 6 bases, 10 bases remained unmatched. Germline V lookup: CDR1 MDHEN, CDR2 SYDVKM. DNA of the CDR3: TGTGCCAGCAGGCCCGCACAGGGGAGAAAGACCCAGTACTTC. Encoded protein: CASRPAQGRKTQYF.

The gene calls are TRBV25-1 and TRBJ1-1; TRBD1 aligns across 7 bases. Per germline, CDR1 MGHDK and CDR2 SYGVNS. The V segment lost 7 bases and the J segment 1 base; nucleotides outside the gene matches: 3. CDR3 size: 13 residues. The CDR3 spells CASMTGWNTEAFF. In DNA form, the CDR3 reads TGTGCCAGCATGACAGGGTGGAACACTGAAGCTTTCTTT.

This clone appeared once. The chain links TRBV29-1 to TRBJ2-7; D unresolved. Germline lookup yields CDR1 SQVTM and CDR2 ANQGSEA. The ends were cut back, 5 bases at V and 3 bases at J, with 8 bases in the middle. The CDR3 is made up of 11 amino acids. In nucleotides, the CDR3 is TGCAGCGTTATGTCCTTCTACGAGCAGTACTTC. Its translation is CSVMSFYEQYF.

In this sample, this clone turned up a few times. The sample holds other DNA sequences that translate to the same CDR3. The chain couples TRBV7-3 to TRBJ2-1; 7 positions agree with TRBD2. After removal of 5 bases from V and 7 bases from J, the junction contained 5 bases not matched to a gene. The CDR3 extends over 13 amino acids. Germline V lookup: CDR1 SGHTA, CDR2 FQGTGA. CDR3 DNA: TGTGCCAGCAGCCTCACGGGGGGAAATGAGCAGTTCTTC. This gives the protein CASSLTGGNEQFF.

V usage is TRBV6-6 and J usage is TRBJ2-3, with 9 bases identical to TRBD2. Germline V gene lookup returns CDR1 MNHNY and CDR2 SVGAGI (reference sequence). The CDR3 runs 11 residues. With 6 bases clipped from V and 14 bases from J, the junction kept 6 bases outside the gene matches. The CDR3 loop is CASSAGGPRYF. CDR3 coding DNA: TGTGCCAGCAGCGCGGGAGGGCCCAGGTATTTT.

This chain joins TRBV2 and TRBJ1-6; D unclear. Germline CDR1 and CDR2: SNHLY and FYNNEI. With 2 bases removed from V and 11 bases from J, the gap between germline ends came to 13 bases. CDR3 length: 14 residues. CDR3 bases: TGTGCCAGCAGTGAATCTATGAGCGGGGCACCCCTCCACTTT. It specifies CASSESMSGAPLHF.

V and J are TRBV27 and TRBJ2-1; maybe TRBD1 (5 bases). This CDR3 is 13 amino acids long. Germline CDR1 reads MNHEY; CDR2 reads SMNVEV (reference sequence). The V end was cut by 3 bases, the J end by 4 bases, with 7 bases between. The CDR3 sequence is CASSLGRYNEQFF. The CDR3 bases are TGTGCCAGCAGTTTGGGGCGGTACAATGAGCAGTTCTTC.

With respect to this clone: This CDR3 is also generated by other DNA sequences in the sample. The CDR3 sequence: CAISGTGVNTEAFF. The DNA for the CDR3 is TGTGCCATCAGTGGAACAGGGGTGAACACTGAAGCTTTCTTT. V and J are TRBV10-3 and TRBJ1-1, with 7 positions matching TRBD1. CDR3 length: 14 residues. Germline CDR1 is ENHRY and CDR2 is SYGVKD. The ends lost 4 bases at V and 0 bases at J; junction bases unmatched: 2.

CDR3 nucleotides: TGTGCCAGTAGTTCAGGGATGTACGAGCAGTACTTC. It specifies CASSSGMYEQYF. The chain links TRBV19 to TRBJ2-7; TRBD1 might be the D (5 bases). The CDR3 spans 12 residues. The V gene's germline CDR1 is LNHDA and CDR2 SQIVND (reference sequence). Trimming took off 5 bases at V and 4 bases at J, with 9 bases between the two ends.

J is TRBJ1-6 and V is TRBV28; TRBD1 aligns across 7 bases. V lost 3 bases and J lost 7; bases outside the gene matches: 6. The CDR3 spans 15 residues. Germline V lookup: CDR1 MDHEN, CDR2 SYDVKM. In nucleotides, the CDR3 is TGTGCCAGCAGTTTTTTACAGGGGTCAAATTCACCCCTCCACTTT. This gives the protein CASSFLQGSNSPLHF.

The rearrangement links TRBV6-6 to TRBJ1-1; possible D gene TRBD1, 5 bases. V lost 6 bases and J 4 bases, leaving 15 bases between the germline ends. The V gene's germline CDR1 is MNHNY and CDR2 SVGAGI (reference sequence). The CDR3 loop spans 14 amino acids. The CDR3 DNA follows: TGTGCCAGCAGCCCAGGGTCCCGGCGCACTGAAGCTTTCTTT. Translated, it gives CASSPGSRRTEAFF.

V usage is TRBV19 and J usage is TRBJ2-1; 13 bases agree with TRBD2. The V and J ends lost 7 bases and 10 bases, in that order; junction bases with no gene match: 10. This CDR3 is built from 15 residues. Germline CDR1 is LNHDA and CDR2 is SQIVND (reference sequence). The DNA of the CDR3 is TGTGCCAGTACCTTACTAGCGGGAGGGCCCGGCGAGCAGTTCTTC. Its protein is CASTLLAGGPGEQFF.

This sequence joins TRBV19 and TRBJ2-2; possibly TRBD2 for D (5 bases). Trimming took off 6 bases at V and 4 bases at J, with 18 bases between the two ends. The V gene's germline CDR1 is LNHDA and CDR2 SQIVND (reference sequence). This CDR3 is 16 amino acids long. CDR3 coding DNA: TGTGCCAGTAGGGTTCCAGGAGGCCGTGGCACCGGGGAGCTGTTTTTT. It translates to CASRVPGGRGTGELFF.

This chain links TRBV2 with TRBJ2-3; 7 positions match TRBD2. CDR3 length: 15 residues. Trimming at V came to 5 bases and at J to 1 base, leaving 6 bases not matched to a gene. Per the germline V gene, CDR1 is SNHLY and CDR2 is FYNNEI. The CDR3: CASSFLAEGTDTQYF. In DNA, the CDR3 is TGTGCCAGCAGTTTTCTAGCGGAGGGCACAGATACGCAGTATTTT.

The V gene is TRBV7-8, the J gene TRBJ1-1; TRBD1 matches at 11 bases. Germline lookup yields CDR1 SGHVS and CDR2 FQNEAQ. The ends lost 0 bases at V and 4 bases at J; junction bases unmatched: 1. CDR3 length: 15 residues. CDR3 in amino acids: CASSLAGTGGTEAFF. CDR3 coding DNA: TGTGCCAGCAGCTTAGCAGGGACAGGGGGCACTGAAGCTTTCTTT.

This chain joins TRBV19 and TRBJ2-7, with 11 positions matching TRBD2. The germline gives CDR1 LNHDA, CDR2 SQIVND (reference sequence). V dropped 5 bases and J dropped 5; count of bases not matched to a gene: 8. The CDR3 spans 15 residues. CDR3: CASSFTSGRNNEQYF. The CDR3, as DNA: TGTGCCAGTAGTTTTACTAGCGGGAGAAACAACGAGCAGTACTTC.